This TCR beta chain comes out of a study of radiotherapy plus CTLA-4 blockade in lung cancer. Study at large: In around 19% of patients, objective responses were seen; roughly 30% had disease control. Notes on the study in general: Blood-borne expansion of tumor-derived TCR clones followed radiotherapy plus ipilimumab.

Sequencing was performed with immunoSEQ multiplex PCR; in TCRdb, only in-frame clones are kept and a portion is missing. The table lists approximately 50,000 clones, approximately 82% of them singletons. About this clone: Its antigen is as yet unknown.

CDR1 is SGDLS, CDR2 YYNGEE, per germline. V was cut by 0 bases and J by 9 bases, with 13 bases left in between. This CDR3 contains 15 residues. The sequence was obtained from a human donor with non-small cell lung cancer whose response to radiotherapy plus ipilimumab could not be evaluated. This chain uses TRBV9 with TRBJ1-6, with TRBD1 as a possible D gene (5 bases). This material consisted of peripheral blood, taken from a patient treated with radiotherapy plus ipilimumab. The CDR3, as DNA: TGTGCCAGCAGCGTAGGGGAGGGGCTGAGTTCACCCCTCCACTTT. It is translated as CASSVGEGLSSPLHF.